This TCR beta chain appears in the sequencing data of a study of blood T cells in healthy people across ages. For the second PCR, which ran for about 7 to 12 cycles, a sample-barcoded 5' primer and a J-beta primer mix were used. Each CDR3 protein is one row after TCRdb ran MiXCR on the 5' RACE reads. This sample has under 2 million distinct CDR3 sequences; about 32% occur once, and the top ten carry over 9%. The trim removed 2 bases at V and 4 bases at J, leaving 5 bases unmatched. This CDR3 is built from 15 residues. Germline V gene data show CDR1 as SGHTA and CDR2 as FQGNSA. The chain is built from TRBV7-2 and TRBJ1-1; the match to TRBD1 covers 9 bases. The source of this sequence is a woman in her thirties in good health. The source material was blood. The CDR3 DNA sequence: TGTGCCAGCAGCTTACTGGGACAGGGAAGCACTGAAGCTTTCTTT. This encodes CASSLLGQGSTEAFF.